This TCR beta chain came from a study of cytomegalovirus exposure and HLA in healthy donors. The wider study: A later analysis reported the 120 validation repertoires used the same platform as the approximately 700 first-cohort repertoires. Overall study findings and caveats: A later analysis found first-cohort TCR clusters tended to co-occur in the approximately 110 validation repertoires. Among TCR beta chains, those listed as cytomegalovirus-associated numbered around 160.

This clone was observed a handful of times. Its antigen remains unidentified. The donors were members of the validation cohort, which comprised approximately 120 subjects and was separate from the first cohort of some 680 subjects. TCRdb's table, derived via immunoSEQ multiplex PCR, lists solely in-frame clones and lacks some. The sample holds approximately 100,000 clones; less than 90% are singletons and the top ten take 1.5% to 2%. The sequence was collected from a young woman in good health and CMV-seropositive. The sequenced material came from PBMCs.

The CDR3 DNA sequence: TGTGCCAGCAGCCAACAAAACCGACAGGTCGGCTACAATGAGCAGTTCTTC. The encoded protein is CASSQQNRQVGYNEQFF. This rearrangement joins TRBV14 to TRBJ2-1; TRBD1 is a possible D gene (6 bases). Per the germline V gene, CDR1 is SGHDN and CDR2 is FVKESK. The CDR3 is made up of 17 amino acids. V was shortened by 2 bases and J by 3 bases, with 17 bases between the two germline ends.